This T cell receptor (beta chain) emerged from a study of Graves' ophthalmopathy and Graves' hyperthyroidism. Study-wide results and limits: Stable hyperthyroidism and ophthalmopathy were told apart by a 13-signature model, which achieved just over 85% sensitivity and more than 75% specificity. Detection in blood was also observed for most expanded thyroid clonotypes above 0.001 frequency.

Transcripts of RNA were the source for amplifying TCR beta CDR3 regions. An initial RT-PCR round employing HTBI primers preceded a second-round multiplex PCR. TCRdb independently ran MiXCR on the multiplex PCR reads; one entry per CDR3 protein. The sample records 35,000 to 50,000 distinct CDR3 sequences, approximately 50% being singletons. This CDR3 contains 14 residues. The V gene's germline CDR1 is SNHLY and CDR2 FYNNEI. The V and J ends lost 9 bases and 2 bases, in that order; junction bases with no gene match: 10. About this clonotype itself: Its cognate antigen is unknown.

PBMCs originated in roughly 11 ml of fresh peripheral blood. The receptor's source is an adult woman with stable Graves' hyperthyroidism. Sequenced material: peripheral blood. The rearrangement joins TRBV2 to TRBJ2-7, with TRBD1 identical over 7 bases. The CDR3 reads CARGSGTEAYEQYF. DNA of the CDR3: TGTGCCAGAGGATCCGGGACAGAAGCCTACGAGCAGTACTTC.